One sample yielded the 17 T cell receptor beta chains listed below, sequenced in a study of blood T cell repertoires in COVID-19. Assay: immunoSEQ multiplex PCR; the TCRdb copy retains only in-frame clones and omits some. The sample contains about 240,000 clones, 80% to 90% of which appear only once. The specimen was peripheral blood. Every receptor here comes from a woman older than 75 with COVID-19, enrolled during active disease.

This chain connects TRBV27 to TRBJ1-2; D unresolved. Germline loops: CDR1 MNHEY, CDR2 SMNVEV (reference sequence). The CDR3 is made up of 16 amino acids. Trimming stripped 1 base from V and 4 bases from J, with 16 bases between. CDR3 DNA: TGTGCCAGCAGTTTATACCCACGGTCGAGCCTCTATGGCTACACCTTC. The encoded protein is CASSLYPRSSLYGYTF.

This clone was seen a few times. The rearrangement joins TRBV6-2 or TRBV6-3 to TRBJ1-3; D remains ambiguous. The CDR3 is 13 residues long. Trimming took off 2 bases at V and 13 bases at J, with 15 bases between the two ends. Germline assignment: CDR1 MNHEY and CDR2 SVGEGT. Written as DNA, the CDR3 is TGTGCCAGCAGTTACCGCGGCTACGGCCAAATATATTTT. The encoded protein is CASSYRGYGQIYF.

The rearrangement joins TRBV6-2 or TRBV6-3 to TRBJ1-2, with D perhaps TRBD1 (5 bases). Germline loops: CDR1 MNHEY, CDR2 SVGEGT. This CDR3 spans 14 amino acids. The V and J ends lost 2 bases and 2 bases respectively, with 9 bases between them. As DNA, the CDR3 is TGTGCCAGCAGTTACGGAGGGGCCAACTATGGCTACACCTTC. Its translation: CASSYGGANYGYTF.

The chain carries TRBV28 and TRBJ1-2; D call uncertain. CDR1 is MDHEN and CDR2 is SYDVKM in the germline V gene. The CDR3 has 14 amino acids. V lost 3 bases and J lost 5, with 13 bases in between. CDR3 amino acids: CASSFPLVTYGYTF. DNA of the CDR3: TGTGCCAGCAGTTTCCCTCTGGTCACTTATGGCTACACCTTC.

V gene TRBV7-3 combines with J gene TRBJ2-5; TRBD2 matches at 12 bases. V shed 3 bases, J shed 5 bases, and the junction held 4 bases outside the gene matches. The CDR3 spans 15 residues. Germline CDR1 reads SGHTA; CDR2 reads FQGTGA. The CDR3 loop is CASSFGTSGLETQYF. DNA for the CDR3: TGTGCCAGCAGCTTTGGGACTAGCGGGTTGGAGACCCAGTACTTC.

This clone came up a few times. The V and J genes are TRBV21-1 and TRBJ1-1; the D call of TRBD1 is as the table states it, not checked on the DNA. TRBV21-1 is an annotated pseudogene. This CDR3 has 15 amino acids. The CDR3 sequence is CASPSPLTMNTEAFF. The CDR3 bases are TGTGCCAGCCCCAGCCCCTTGACAATGAACACTGAAGCTTTCTTT.

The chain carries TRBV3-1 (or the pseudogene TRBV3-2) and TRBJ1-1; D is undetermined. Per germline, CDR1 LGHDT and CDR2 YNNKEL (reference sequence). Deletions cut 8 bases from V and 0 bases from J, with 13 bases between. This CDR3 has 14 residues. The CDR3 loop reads CASGHTAMNTEAFF. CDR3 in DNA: TGTGCCAGCGGTCACACCGCAATGAACACTGAAGCTTTCTTT.

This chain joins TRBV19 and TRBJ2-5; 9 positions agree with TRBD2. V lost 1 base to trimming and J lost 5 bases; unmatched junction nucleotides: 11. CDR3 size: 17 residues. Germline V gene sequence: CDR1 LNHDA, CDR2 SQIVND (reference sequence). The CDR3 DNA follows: TGTGCCAGTAGTATAGGAGCTAGCGGGAAATGGAGTGAGACCCAGTACTTC. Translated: CASSIGASGKWSETQYF.

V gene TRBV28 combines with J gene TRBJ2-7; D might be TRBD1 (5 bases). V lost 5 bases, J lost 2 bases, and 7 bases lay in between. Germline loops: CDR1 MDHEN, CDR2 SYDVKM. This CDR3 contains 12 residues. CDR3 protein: CASSQGPYEQYF. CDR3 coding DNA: TGTGCCAGCAGTCAGGGTCCCTACGAGCAGTACTTC.

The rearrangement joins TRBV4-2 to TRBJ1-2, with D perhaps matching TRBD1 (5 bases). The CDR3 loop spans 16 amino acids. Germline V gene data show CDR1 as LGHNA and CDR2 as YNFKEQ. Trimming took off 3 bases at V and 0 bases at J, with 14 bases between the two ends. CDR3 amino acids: CASSHETAATNYGYTF. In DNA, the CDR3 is TGTGCCAGCAGCCACGAGACAGCCGCCACTAACTATGGCTACACCTTC.

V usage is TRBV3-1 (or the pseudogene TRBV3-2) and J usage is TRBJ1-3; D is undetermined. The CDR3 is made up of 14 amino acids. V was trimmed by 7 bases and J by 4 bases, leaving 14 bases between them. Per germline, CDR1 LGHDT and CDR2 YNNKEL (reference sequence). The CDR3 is CASKGPSGGNTIYF. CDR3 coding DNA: TGTGCCAGCAAGGGTCCGTCGGGGGGAAACACCATATATTTT.

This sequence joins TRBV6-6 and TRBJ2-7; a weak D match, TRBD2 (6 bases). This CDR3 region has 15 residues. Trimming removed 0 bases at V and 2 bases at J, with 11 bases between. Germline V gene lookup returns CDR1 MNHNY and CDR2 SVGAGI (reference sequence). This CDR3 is CASSYSSDYAYEQYF. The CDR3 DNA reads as TGTGCCAGCAGTTACTCCTCGGACTACGCCTACGAGCAGTACTTC.

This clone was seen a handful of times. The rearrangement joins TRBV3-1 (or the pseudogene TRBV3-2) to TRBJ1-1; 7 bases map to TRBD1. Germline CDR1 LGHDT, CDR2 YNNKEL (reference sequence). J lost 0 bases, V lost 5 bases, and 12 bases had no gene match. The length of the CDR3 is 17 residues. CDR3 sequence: CASSYISKTGLNTEAFF. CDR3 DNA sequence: TGTGCCAGCAGCTACATTAGTAAGACAGGGCTGAACACTGAAGCTTTCTTT.

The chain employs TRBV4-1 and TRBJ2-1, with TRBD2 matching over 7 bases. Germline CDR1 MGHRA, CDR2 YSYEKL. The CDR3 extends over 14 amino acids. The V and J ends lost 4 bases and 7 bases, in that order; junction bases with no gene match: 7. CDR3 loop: CASSPAGLYNEQFF. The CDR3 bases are TGCGCCAGCAGCCCAGCGGGACTCTATAATGAGCAGTTCTTC.

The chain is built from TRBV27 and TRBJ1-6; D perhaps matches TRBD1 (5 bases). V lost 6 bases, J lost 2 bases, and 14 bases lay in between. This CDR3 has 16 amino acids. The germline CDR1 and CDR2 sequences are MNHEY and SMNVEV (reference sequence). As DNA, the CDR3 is TGTGCCAGCAGCCCTCGGGGGACCACCTATAATTCACCCCTCCACTTT. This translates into CASSPRGTTYNSPLHF.

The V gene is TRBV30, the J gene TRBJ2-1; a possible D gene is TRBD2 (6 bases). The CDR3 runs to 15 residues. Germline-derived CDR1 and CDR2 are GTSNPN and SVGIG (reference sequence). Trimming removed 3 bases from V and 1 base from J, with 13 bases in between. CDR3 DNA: TGTGCCTGGAGGGAGGGATACGCGTCCTACAATGAGCAGTTCTTC. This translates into CAWREGYASYNEQFF.

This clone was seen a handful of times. The CDR3 sequence: CASSRMAGTNNEQFF. The CDR3 nucleotides are TGCGCCAGCAGCCGGATGGCGGGAACAAACAATGAGCAGTTCTTC. This chain links TRBV5-1 with TRBJ2-1, with D possibly TRBD2 on 6 matching bases. Germline V CDR1 and CDR2: SGHRS, YFSETQ. This CDR3 contains 15 residues. V was cut by 4 bases and J by 5 bases, with 16 bases left in between.